The clone carrying this T cell receptor beta chain occurred a few times. The data were obtained in a study of blood T cell repertoires in COVID-19. Looking at the study overall: Donors in the United States, Italy and Spain gave samples during acute or convalescent COVID-19. Nucleic acid was either cDNA or gDNA, and it came from T cells, B-cell-depleted T cells, or PBMCs.

Germline V gene data show CDR1 as SNHLY and CDR2 as FYNNEI. The V gene lost 7 bases and the J gene lost 2 bases, with 12 bases spanning the gap. This CDR3 contains 13 residues. Authors' data handling: Quantification of nucleated cells was approximated via reference gene primer amplification. Profiling relied on immunoSEQ multiplex PCR, and the TCRdb table lists in-frame clones only, not all of them. V and J calls and clone size are those listed in that table; D and trimming were worked out from the DNA. The sample holds 110,000 to 150,000 clones; roughly 84% are singletons and the top ten take roughly 7.3%.

The specimen was peripheral blood. The gene calls are TRBV2 and TRBJ2-7; the D gene is possibly TRBD1 (5 bases). This TCR was sampled from a human donor in a cohort sampled during active COVID-19. CDR3 DNA sequence: TGTGCCAGCAACCCGACAGATGCCTACGAGCAGTACTTC. Translated: CASNPTDAYEQYF.